Below, 24 T cell receptor beta chains from the same sample are listed, as sequenced in a study of T cells in Graves' hyperthyroidism and ophthalmopathy (dated by TCRdb to between 2018 and 2021). The protocol used for the library was multiplex PCR. Sequencing relied on an Illumina HiSeq 2000. TCR beta CDR3 regions were amplified from RNA transcripts. A first-round RT-PCR of the TCR CDR3 used the HTBI primer set with the Qiagen OneStep RT-PCR kit. Through fastp at Q25 and MiXCR, TCRdb rebuilt clones from the public reads, retaining in-frame beta chains. Each CDR3 protein appears once, grouped with its most common genes and DNA. A total of about 380,000 distinct CDR3 sequences appear in this sample, approximately 15% of them only once. About 11% of the sample comes from the top ten. The sequenced sample consisted of blood. These receptors were taken from a woman aged 60 to 75 with Graves' hyperthyroidism.

This clonotype occurred many times. The rearrangement links TRBV20-1 to TRBJ2-5; 9 bases match TRBD2. The V gene's germline CDR1 is DFQATT and CDR2 SNEGSKA (reference sequence). This CDR3 comprises 14 residues. V lost 0 bases to trimming and J lost 5 bases; unmatched junction nucleotides: 4. The DNA of the CDR3 is TGCAGTGCTAGAGATAGGCGGGAGGGGGAGACCCAGTACTTC. Residues: CSARDRREGETQYF.

The rearrangement uses TRBV30 and TRBJ2-1; 9 bases agree with TRBD2. This CDR3 has 15 amino acids. J was trimmed by 7 bases and V by 3 bases; bases with no gene match: 10. In germline, CDR1 is GTSNPN, CDR2 SVGIG (reference sequence). CDR3 region: CAWRWKIAGENEQFF. DNA of the CDR3: TGTGCCTGGAGGTGGAAGATAGCGGGAGAAAATGAGCAGTTCTTC.

V and J are TRBV10-1 and TRBJ2-3; 7 bases fit TRBD2. The CDR3 has 16 residues. Unmatched junction bases numbered 13, after V lost 6 bases and J lost 4 bases. Germline CDR1 is WNHNN and CDR2 is SYGVQD (reference sequence). Written as DNA, the CDR3 is TGCGCCAGCAGCCCCAGCGGTCTAGCGGTTTCAGATACGCAGTATTTT. This encodes CASSPSGLAVSDTQYF.

In its sample, this clonotype was seen many times. The chain has TRBV28 and TRBJ2-3; either TRBD1 or TRBD2 may fit D (5 bases each). Germline V CDR1 and CDR2: MDHEN, SYDVKM. The V end lost 6 bases, the J end lost 6 bases, and 19 bases lay between the germline ends. The CDR3 extends over 15 amino acids. In DNA, the CDR3 is TGTGCCAGCAGACTCGGGGCCCCAGGCCGGGATACGCAGTATTTT. It specifies CASRLGAPGRDTQYF.

This clonotype has only a few counts. This sequence joins TRBV11-2 and TRBJ2-5, with TRBD1 as a possible D gene (6 bases). The CDR3 sequence is 15 residues long. The germline V gene has CDR1 SGHAT and CDR2 FQNNGV. Trimming shortened V by 4 bases and J by 1 base, and 13 bases separated the two germline ends. CDR3 residues: CASSSARTAQETQYF. The CDR3 coding sequence is TGTGCCAGCAGCTCAGCTCGGACAGCCCAAGAGACCCAGTACTTC.

The chain recombines TRBV6-1 with TRBJ2-1; 7 bases agree with TRBD2. The CDR3 contains 15 residues. Trimming removed 10 bases from V and 0 bases from J; junction bases left unmatched: 9. The germline CDR1 and CDR2 sequences are MNHNS and SASEGT. The CDR3 here is CATAGAASSYNEQFF. The CDR3 nucleotides are TGTGCCACTGCGGGAGCCGCGAGCTCCTACAATGAGCAGTTCTTC.

This clonotype was observed many times. The gene calls are TRBV28 and TRBJ2-5; TRBD1 aligns across 9 bases. Germline values: CDR1 MDHEN, CDR2 SYDVKM. The CDR3 sequence is 12 residues long. V lost 10 bases to trimming and J lost 2 bases; unmatched junction nucleotides: 2. This CDR3 is CATDRGQETQYF. DNA of the CDR3: TGTGCCACGGACAGGGGACAAGAGACCCAGTACTTC.

At least ten counts were recorded for this clonotype. This chain links TRBV5-1 with TRBJ2-1; 9 bases agree with TRBD2. This CDR3 has 16 amino acids. Trimming removed 0 bases from V and 7 bases from J; junction bases left unmatched: 8. Germline CDR1 SGHRS, CDR2 YFSETQ. CDR3 nucleotide sequence: TGCGCCAGCAGCTTGGATCCGGGACTAGCAGGTAATGAGCAGTTCTTC. It yields the protein CASSLDPGLAGNEQFF. The full variable domain, with the rest looked up from reference TRBV5-1 and TRBJ2-1, is KAGVTQTPRYLIKTRGQQVTLSCSPISGHRSVSWYQQTPGQGLQFLFEYFSETQRNKGNFPGRFSGRQFSNSRSEMNVSTLELGDSALYLCASSLDPGLAGNEQFFGPGTRLTVL.

The gene calls are TRBV19 and TRBJ2-6; 8 nucleotides align to TRBD1. Looked up from germline, CDR1 is LNHDA and CDR2 is SQIVND (reference sequence). V was clipped by 4 bases and J by 1 base; unmatched bases: 3. This CDR3 comprises 16 residues. In nucleotides, the CDR3 is TGTGCCAGTAGTAGGGGGACAGGTTCTGGGGCCAACGTCCTGACTTTC. Its protein is CASSRGTGSGANVLTF.

The table lists this clonotype with a few counts. V and J are TRBV6-1 and TRBJ2-2, with D perhaps TRBD1 (5 bases). Trimming shortened V by 6 bases and J by 0 bases, and 8 bases separated the two germline ends. Germline V CDR1 and CDR2: MNHNS, SASEGT. This CDR3 comprises 14 residues. The CDR3 protein is CASRTVPNTGELFF. The CDR3, as DNA: TGTGCCAGCAGGACAGTTCCGAACACCGGGGAGCTGTTTTTT.

The sample holds many counts of this clonotype. The V and J genes are TRBV20-1 and TRBJ2-5, with D maybe TRBD1 (6 bases). Trimming pared 5 bases from V and 2 bases from J, leaving 12 bases between. Germline CDR1 DFQATT, CDR2 SNEGSKA (reference sequence). This CDR3 comprises 13 residues. CDR3 DNA sequence: TGCAGTGCTCTTCTTGGACAGCAAGAGACCCAGTACTTC. It yields the protein CSALLGQQETQYF.

This clonotype was observed many times. The chain recombines TRBV5-1 with TRBJ2-3; unclear D gene. The CDR3 spans 15 residues. In germline, CDR1 is SGHRS, CDR2 YFSETQ. The V gene lost 1 base and the J gene lost 0 bases, with 9 bases spanning the gap. The CDR3 reads CASSLYAMSTDTQYF. DNA of the CDR3: TGCGCCAGCAGCTTGTACGCCATGAGCACAGATACGCAGTATTTT.

This clonotype was detected only a few times. This sequence joins TRBV7-6 and TRBJ2-3, with D possibly TRBD2 on 6 matching bases. Germline CDR1 is SGHVS and CDR2 is FNYEAQ. V lost 1 base and J 5 bases, leaving 13 bases between the germline ends. The CDR3 consists of 15 residues. CDR3 loop: CASSLVGGKGDTQYF. The CDR3 bases are TGTGCCAGCAGCTTAGTAGGCGGGAAGGGAGATACGCAGTATTTT.

The chain is built from TRBV19 and TRBJ1-1, with D perhaps matching TRBD1 (5 bases). Germline V CDR1 and CDR2: LNHDA, SQIVND (reference sequence). V was shortened by 6 bases and J by 5 bases, with 13 bases between the two germline ends. This CDR3 has 13 amino acids. CDR3 DNA sequence: TGTGCCAGTAGCATCGGGGGAAGTACTGAAGCTTTCTTT. Translated: CASSIGGSTEAFF.

V and J are TRBV24-1 and TRBJ1-1; D remains unclear. Deletions cut 4 bases from V and 7 bases from J, with 12 bases between. Germline V gene lookup returns CDR1 KGHDR and CDR2 SFDVKD. The CDR3 covers 13 residues. Here the CDR3 DNA reads TGTGCCACCAGTGAACGACGGGAGATTGAAGCTTTCTTT. It codes for CATSERREIEAFF.

A few counts support this clonotype. The chain is built from TRBV11-3 and TRBJ2-1; 7 nucleotides match TRBD2. CDR1 and CDR2 (germline): SGHNT, YENEEA. J lost 8 bases, V lost 8 bases, and 12 bases had no gene match. There are 14 residues in the CDR3. The CDR3 bases are TGTGCCAGCCAGGGCATGGCGGGAGTACATGAGCAGTTCTTC. Its translation is CASQGMAGVHEQFF.

This clonotype has only a few counts. V and J are TRBV10-3 and TRBJ2-3; D might be TRBD2 (6 bases). Germline V CDR1 and CDR2: ENHRY, SYGVKD. V dropped 11 bases and J dropped 6 bases, with 18 bases sitting between them. This CDR3 region has 13 residues. The CDR3 DNA is TGTGCCTTAGGTGGGGGGTCGACGGATACGCAGTATTTT. It yields the protein CALGGGSTDTQYF.

This clonotype occurred many times. The chain has TRBV2 and TRBJ2-1, with TRBD1 matching 7 bases. Germline trimming cut 8 bases from V and 4 bases from J; bases unmatched to any gene: 5. CDR1 is SNHLY, CDR2 FYNNEI, per germline. The CDR3 totals 13 residues. The CDR3, as DNA: TGTGCCAGCCTGACAGGGACATACAATGAGCAGTTCTTC. As protein: CASLTGTYNEQFF.

Note on this clonotype: Being one base from a much bigger clone, this may be a read error. V is TRBV28 and J is TRBJ1-2, with 8 bases aligning to TRBD1. Germline lookup yields CDR1 MDHEN and CDR2 SYDVKM. The CDR3 spans 13 residues. The CDR3 loop reads CASRETGDYGYSF. The CDR3 coding sequence is TGTGCCAGCAGAGAGACAGGGGACTATGGCTACAGCTTC.

In this sample, this clonotype turned up many times. J is TRBJ2-1 and V is TRBV5-1; D possibly corresponds to TRBD2 (6 bases). V lost 2 bases, J lost 9 bases, and 15 bases lay in between. Germline V gene data show CDR1 as SGHRS and CDR2 as YFSETQ. The CDR3 length is 14 residues. The CDR3 sequence is CASSFVAEGSEQFF. CDR3 coding DNA: TGCGCCAGCAGCTTCGTAGCGGAAGGGAGTGAGCAGTTCTTC.

The gene calls are TRBV10-3 and TRBJ2-7; TRBD2 matches at 16 bases. The germline V gene has CDR1 ENHRY and CDR2 SYGVKD. V gave up 10 bases and J gave up 1 base; unmatched junction bases: 10. This CDR3 comprises 17 residues. This chain's CDR3 is CASSPGLAGGLSYEQYF. The CDR3 nucleotides read TGTGCCAGCAGCCCGGGACTAGCGGGAGGGCTATCCTACGAGCAGTACTTC.

This clonotype was found many times. The J gene is TRBJ2-7, the V gene TRBV28; D is ambiguous. CDR3 length equals 14 residues. Trimming stripped 6 bases from V and 3 bases from J, with 15 bases between. Germline V gene data show CDR1 as MDHEN and CDR2 as SYDVKM. The CDR3 sequence is CASSATVGFYEQYF. DNA of the CDR3: TGTGCCAGCAGCGCCACAGTAGGGTTCTACGAGCAGTACTTC.

This clonotype was counted many times. This chain joins TRBV11-3 and TRBJ2-3; 12 bases match TRBD2. The CDR3 contains 16 residues. V trimming: 5 bases; J trimming: 1 base; junction bases outside the gene matches: 4. CDR1 SGHNT and CDR2 YENEEA come from the germline V gene. The CDR3 loop reads CASSRRLAGGTDTQYF. The CDR3 coding sequence is TGTGCCAGCAGCAGACGACTAGCGGGAGGCACAGATACGCAGTATTTT.

This clonotype was seen ten or more times. This chain connects TRBV2 to TRBJ2-7; 11 bases agree with TRBD2. With 7 bases clipped from V and 3 bases from J, the junction kept 8 bases outside the gene matches. The CDR3 contains 15 residues. In germline, CDR1 is SNHLY, CDR2 FYNNEI. This chain's CDR3 is CASNSPTSGSYEQYF. The CDR3 DNA is TGTGCCAGCAACTCACCCACTAGCGGGAGCTACGAGCAGTACTTC. Combining the CDR3 with reference TRBV2 and TRBJ2-7 gives the whole variable domain EPEVTQTPSHQVTQMGQEVILRCVPISNHLYFYWYRQILGQKVEFLVSFYNNEISEKSEIFDDQFSVERPDGSNFTLKIRSTKLEDSAMYFCASNSPTSGSYEQYFGPGTRLTVT.